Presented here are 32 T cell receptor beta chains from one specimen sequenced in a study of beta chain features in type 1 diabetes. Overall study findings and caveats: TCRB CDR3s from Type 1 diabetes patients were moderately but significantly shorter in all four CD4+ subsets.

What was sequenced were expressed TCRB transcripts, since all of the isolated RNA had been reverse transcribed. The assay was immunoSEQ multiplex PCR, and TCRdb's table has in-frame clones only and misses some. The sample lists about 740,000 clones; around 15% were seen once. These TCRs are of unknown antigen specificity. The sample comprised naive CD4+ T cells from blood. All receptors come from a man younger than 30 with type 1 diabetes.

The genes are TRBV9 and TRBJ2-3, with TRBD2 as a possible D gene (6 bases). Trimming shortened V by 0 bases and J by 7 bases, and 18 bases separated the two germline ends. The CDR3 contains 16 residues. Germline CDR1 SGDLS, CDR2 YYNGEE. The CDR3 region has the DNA TGTGCCAGCAGCGTAGAGTCGGGAGTGAAAACATATACGCAGTATTTT. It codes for CASSVESGVKTYTQYF.

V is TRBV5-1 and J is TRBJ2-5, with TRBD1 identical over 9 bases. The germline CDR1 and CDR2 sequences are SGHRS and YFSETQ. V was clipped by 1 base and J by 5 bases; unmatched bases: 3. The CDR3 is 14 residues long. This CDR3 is CASSLTGGRETQYF. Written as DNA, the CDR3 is TGCGCCAGCAGCTTGACAGGGGGCCGGGAGACCCAGTACTTC.

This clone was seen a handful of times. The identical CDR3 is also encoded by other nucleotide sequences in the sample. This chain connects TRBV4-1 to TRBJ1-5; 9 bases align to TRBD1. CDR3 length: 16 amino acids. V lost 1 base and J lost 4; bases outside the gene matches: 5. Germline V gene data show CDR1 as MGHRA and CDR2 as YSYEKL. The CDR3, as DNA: TGCGCCAGCAGCCAAGTCCCCGGACAGGGGAATCAGCCCCAGCATTTT. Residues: CASSQVPGQGNQPQHF.

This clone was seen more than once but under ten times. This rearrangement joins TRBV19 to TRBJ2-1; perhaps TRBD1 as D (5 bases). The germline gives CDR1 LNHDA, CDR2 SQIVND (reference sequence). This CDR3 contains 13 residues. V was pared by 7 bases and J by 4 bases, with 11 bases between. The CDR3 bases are TGTGCCAGTAAGGGGCGCGCATACAATGAGCAGTTCTTC. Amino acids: CASKGRAYNEQFF.

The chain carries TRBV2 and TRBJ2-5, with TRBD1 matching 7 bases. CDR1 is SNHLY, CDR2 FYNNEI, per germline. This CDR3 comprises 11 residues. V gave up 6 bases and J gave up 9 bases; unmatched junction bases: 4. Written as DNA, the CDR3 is TGTGCCAGCAGAGCTACAGGGGCCCAGTACTTC. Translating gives CASRATGAQYF.

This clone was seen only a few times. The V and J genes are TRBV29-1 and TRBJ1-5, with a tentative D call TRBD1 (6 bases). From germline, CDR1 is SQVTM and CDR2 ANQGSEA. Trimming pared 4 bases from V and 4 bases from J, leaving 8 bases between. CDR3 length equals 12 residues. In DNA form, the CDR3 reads TGCAGCGTTGGACAGGTTAATCAGCCCCAGCATTTT. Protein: CSVGQVNQPQHF. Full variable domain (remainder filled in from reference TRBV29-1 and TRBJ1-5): SAVISQKPSRDICQRGTSLTIQCQVDSQVTMMFWYRQQPGQSLTLIATANQGSEATYESGFVIDKFPISRPNLTFSTLTVSNMSPEDSSIYLCSVGQVNQPQHFGDGTRLSIL.

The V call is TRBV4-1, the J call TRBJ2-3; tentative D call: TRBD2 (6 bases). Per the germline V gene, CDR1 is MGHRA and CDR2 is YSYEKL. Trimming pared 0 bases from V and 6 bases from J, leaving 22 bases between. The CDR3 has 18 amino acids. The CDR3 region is CASSQDPSGRGTRDTQYF. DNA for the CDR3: TGCGCCAGCAGCCAAGATCCTTCGGGGCGGGGCACGAGGGATACGCAGTATTTT.

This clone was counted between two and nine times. The CDR3 protein is CASRMGRSTDTQYF. CDR3 nucleotide sequence: TGTGCCAGCAGGATGGGACGTAGCACAGATACGCAGTATTTT. The rearrangement links TRBV6-6 to TRBJ2-3; either TRBD1 or TRBD2 may fit D (5 bases each). The ends were cut back, 6 bases at V and 0 bases at J, with 10 bases in the middle. CDR3 length: 14 residues. The germline gives CDR1 MNHNY, CDR2 SVGAGI (reference sequence).

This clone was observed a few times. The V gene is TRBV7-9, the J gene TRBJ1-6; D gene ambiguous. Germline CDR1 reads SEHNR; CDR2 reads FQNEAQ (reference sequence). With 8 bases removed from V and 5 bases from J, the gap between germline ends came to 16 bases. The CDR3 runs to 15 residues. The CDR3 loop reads CASGKVAVDNSPLHF. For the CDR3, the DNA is TGTGCCAGCGGCAAGGTGGCGGTCGATAATTCACCCCTCCACTTT.

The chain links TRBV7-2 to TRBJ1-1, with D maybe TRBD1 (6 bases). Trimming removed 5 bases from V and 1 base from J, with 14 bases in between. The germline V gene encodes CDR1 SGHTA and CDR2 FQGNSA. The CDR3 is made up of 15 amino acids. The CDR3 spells CASSETTGANTEAFF. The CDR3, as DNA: TGTGCCAGCAGCGAAACGACAGGTGCGAACACTGAAGCTTTCTTT.

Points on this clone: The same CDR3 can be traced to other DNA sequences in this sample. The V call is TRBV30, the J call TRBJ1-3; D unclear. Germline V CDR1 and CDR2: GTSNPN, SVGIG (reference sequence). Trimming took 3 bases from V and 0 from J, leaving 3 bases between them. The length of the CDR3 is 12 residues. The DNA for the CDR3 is TGTGCCTGGAGCGGCTCTGGAAACACCATATATTTT. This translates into CAWSGSGNTIYF.

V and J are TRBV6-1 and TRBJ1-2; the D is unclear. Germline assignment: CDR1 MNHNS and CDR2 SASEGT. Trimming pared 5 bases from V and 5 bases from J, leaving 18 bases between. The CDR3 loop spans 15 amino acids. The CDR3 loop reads CASSPRTRLRYGYTF. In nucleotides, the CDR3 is TGTGCCAGCAGTCCCCGCACGAGGTTACGGTATGGCTACACCTTC.

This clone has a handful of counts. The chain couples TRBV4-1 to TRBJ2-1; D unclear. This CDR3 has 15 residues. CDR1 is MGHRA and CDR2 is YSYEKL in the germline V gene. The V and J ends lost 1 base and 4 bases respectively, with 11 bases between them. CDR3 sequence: CASSQGRTPYNEQFF. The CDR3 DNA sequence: TGCGCCAGCAGCCAAGGACGTACCCCTTACAATGAGCAGTTCTTC.

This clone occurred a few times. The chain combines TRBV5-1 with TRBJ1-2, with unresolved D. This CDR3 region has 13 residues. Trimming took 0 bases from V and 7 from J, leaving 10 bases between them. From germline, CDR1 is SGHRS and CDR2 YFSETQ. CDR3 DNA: TGCGCCAGCAGCTTGGACGGAGGGAGTGGCTACACCTTC. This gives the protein CASSLDGGSGYTF. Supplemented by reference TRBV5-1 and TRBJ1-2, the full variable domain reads KAGVTQTPRYLIKTRGQQVTLSCSPISGHRSVSWYQQTPGQGLQFLFEYFSETQRNKGNFPGRFSGRQFSNSRSEMNVSTLELGDSALYLCASSLDGGSGYTFGSGTRLTVV.

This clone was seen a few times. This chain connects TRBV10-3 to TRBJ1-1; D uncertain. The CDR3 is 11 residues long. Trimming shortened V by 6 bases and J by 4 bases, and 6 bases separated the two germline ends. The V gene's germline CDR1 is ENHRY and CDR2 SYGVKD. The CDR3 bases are TGTGCCATCAGCAATTCCACTGAAGCTTTCTTT. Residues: CAISNSTEAFF.

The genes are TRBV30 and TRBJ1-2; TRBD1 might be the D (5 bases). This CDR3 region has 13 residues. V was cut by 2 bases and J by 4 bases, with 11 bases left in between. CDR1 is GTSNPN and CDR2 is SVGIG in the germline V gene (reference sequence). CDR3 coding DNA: TGTGCCTGGAGTTCGGGACTCTCCTATGGCTACACCTTC. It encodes CAWSSGLSYGYTF.

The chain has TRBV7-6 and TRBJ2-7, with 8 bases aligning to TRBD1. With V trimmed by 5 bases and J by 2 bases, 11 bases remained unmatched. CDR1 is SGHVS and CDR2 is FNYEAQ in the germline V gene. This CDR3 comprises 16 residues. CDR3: CASSPSAGGRTYEQYF. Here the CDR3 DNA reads TGTGCCAGCAGCCCAAGTGCAGGGGGCAGGACCTACGAGCAGTACTTC.

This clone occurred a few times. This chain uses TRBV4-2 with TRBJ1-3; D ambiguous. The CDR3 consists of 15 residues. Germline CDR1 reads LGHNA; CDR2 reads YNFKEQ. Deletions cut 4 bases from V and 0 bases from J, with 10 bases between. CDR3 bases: TGTGCCAGCAGCCCCCCCGGCAGCTCTGGAAACACCATATATTTT. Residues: CASSPPGSSGNTIYF.

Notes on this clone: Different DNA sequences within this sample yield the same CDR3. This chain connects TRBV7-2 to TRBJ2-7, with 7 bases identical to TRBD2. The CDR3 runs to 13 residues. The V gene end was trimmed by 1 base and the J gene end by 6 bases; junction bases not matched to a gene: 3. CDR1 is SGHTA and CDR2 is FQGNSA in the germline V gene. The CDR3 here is CASSLGREGEQYF. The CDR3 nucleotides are TGTGCCAGCAGCTTAGGCAGGGAGGGCGAGCAGTACTTC.

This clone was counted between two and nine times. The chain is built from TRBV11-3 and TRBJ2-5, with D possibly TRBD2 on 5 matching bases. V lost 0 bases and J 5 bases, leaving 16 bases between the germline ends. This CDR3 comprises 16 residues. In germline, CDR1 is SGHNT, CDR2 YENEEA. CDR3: CASSLELGELGETQYF. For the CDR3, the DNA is TGTGCCAGCAGCTTAGAACTCGGGGAGCTGGGGGAGACCCAGTACTTC.

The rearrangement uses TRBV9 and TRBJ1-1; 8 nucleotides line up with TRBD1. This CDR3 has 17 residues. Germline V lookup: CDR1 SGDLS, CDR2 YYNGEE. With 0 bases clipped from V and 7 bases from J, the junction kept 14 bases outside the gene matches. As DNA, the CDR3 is TGTGCCAGCAGCGTAGGGGGGACAGGAGGGATTGTTGGTGAAGCTTTCTTT. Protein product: CASSVGGTGGIVGEAFF.

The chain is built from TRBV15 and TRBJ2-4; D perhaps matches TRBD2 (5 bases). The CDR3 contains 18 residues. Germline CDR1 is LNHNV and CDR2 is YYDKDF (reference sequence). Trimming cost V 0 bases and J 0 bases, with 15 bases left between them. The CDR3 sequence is CATSRDSLAELAKNIQYF. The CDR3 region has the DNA TGTGCCACCAGCAGAGATTCCCTAGCTGAGCTAGCCAAAAACATTCAGTACTTC. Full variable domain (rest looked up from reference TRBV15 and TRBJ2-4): DAMVIQNPRYQVTQFGKPVTLSCSQTLNHNVMYWYQQKSSQAPKLLFHYYDKDFNNEADTPDNFQSRRPNTSFCFLDIRSPGLGDTAMYLCATSRDSLAELAKNIQYFGAGTRLSVL.

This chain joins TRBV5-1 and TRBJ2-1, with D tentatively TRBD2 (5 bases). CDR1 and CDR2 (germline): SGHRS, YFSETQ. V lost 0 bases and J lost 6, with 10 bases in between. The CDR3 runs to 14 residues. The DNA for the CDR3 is TGCGCCAGCAGCTTGGTACGAGGAGGCAATGAGCAGTTCTTC. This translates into CASSLVRGGNEQFF.

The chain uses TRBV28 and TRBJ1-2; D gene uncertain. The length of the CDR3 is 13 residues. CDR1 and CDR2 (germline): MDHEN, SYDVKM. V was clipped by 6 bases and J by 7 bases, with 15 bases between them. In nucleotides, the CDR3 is TGTGCCAGCAGCACCGACGCGTGGGGTGGCTACACCTTC. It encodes CASSTDAWGGYTF.

CDR3 residues: CSSGANYGYTF. As DNA, the CDR3 is TGCAGCTCGGGCGCCAACTATGGCTACACCTTC. The chain carries TRBV29-1 and TRBJ1-2; no firm D call. This CDR3 has 11 amino acids. Trimming shortened V by 8 bases and J by 2 bases, and 9 bases separated the two germline ends. Germline V gives CDR1 SQVTM, CDR2 ANQGSEA.

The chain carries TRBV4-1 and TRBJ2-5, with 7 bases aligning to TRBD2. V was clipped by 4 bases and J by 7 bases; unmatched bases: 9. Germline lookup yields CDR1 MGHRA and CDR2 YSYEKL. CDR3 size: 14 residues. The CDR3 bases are TGCGCCAGCAGCCCGTCCACTAGCGCGGCGACCCAGTACTTC. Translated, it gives CASSPSTSAATQYF.

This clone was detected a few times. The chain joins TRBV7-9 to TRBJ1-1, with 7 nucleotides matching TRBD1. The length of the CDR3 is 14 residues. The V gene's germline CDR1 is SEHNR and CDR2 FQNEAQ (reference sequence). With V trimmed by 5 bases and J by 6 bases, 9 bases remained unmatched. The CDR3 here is CASSTKGAQAEAFF. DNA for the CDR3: TGTGCCAGCAGCACCAAGGGGGCGCAGGCTGAAGCTTTCTTT.

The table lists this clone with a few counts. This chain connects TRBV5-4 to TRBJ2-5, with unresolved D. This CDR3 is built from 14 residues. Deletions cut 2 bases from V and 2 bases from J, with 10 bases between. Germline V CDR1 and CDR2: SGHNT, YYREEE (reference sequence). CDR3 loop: CASSFPMGQETQYF. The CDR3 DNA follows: TGTGCCAGCAGCTTTCCGATGGGACAAGAGACCCAGTACTTC.

The CDR3 nucleotides read TGTGCCAGTAGTATCACCGGGACAGGGACCTACGAGCAGTACTTC. Its protein product is CASSITGTGTYEQYF. V and J are TRBV19 and TRBJ2-7, with 9 nucleotides matching TRBD1. This CDR3 contains 15 residues. Germline values: CDR1 LNHDA, CDR2 SQIVND (reference sequence). V lost 3 bases, J lost 2 bases, and 5 bases stayed unmatched.

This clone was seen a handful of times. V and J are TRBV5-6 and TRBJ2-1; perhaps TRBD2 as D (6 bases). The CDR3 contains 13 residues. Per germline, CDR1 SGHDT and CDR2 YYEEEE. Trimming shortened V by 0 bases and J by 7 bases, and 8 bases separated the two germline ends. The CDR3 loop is CASSLGRENEQFF. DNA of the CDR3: TGTGCCAGCAGCTTGGGGCGGGAAAATGAGCAGTTCTTC. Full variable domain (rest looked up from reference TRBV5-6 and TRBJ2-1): DAGVTQSPTHLIKTRGQQVTLRCSPKSGHDTVSWYQQALGQGPQFIFQYYEEEERQRGNFPDRFSGHQFPNYSSELNVNALLLGDSALYLCASSLGRENEQFFGPGTRLTVL.

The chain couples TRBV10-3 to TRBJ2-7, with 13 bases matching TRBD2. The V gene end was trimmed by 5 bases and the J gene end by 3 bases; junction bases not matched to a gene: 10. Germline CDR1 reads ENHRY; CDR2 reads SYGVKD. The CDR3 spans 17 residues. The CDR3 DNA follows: TGTGCCATCAGTCGTGCCCAACTAGCGGGGGGGCTCTACGAGCAGTACTTC. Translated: CAISRAQLAGGLYEQYF.

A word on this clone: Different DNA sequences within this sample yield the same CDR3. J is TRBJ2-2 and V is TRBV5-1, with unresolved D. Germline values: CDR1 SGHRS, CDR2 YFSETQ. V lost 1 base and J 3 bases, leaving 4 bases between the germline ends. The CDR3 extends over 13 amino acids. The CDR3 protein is CASSLRDTGELFF. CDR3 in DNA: TGCGCCAGCAGCTTGCGGGACACCGGGGAGCTGTTTTTT.